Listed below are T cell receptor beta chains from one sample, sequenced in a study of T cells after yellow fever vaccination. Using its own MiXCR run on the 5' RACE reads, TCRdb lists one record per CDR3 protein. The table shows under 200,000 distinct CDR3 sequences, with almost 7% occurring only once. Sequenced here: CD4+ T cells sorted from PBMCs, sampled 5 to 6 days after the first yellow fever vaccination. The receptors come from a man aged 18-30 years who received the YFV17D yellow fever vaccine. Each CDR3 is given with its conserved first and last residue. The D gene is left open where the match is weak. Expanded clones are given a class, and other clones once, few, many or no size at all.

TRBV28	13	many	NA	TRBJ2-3	CASTPGPTDTQYF	TGTGCCAGCACCCCAGGTCCCACAGATACGCAGTATTTT
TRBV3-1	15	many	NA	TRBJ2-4	CASSLALTDKNIQYF	TGTGCCAGCAGCCTGGCCTTGACGGACAAAAACATTCAGTACTTC
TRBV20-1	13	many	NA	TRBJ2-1	CSAFGQTYNEQFF	TGCAGTGCTTTCGGACAGACATACAATGAGCAGTTCTTC
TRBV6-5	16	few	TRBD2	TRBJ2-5	CASSYGLAGGQETQYF	TGTGCCAGCAGTTACGGGCTAGCGGGGGGGCAAGAGACCCAGTACTTC
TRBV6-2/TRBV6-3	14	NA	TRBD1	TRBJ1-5	CASSRTTGNQPQHF	TGTGCCAGCAGCCGAACGACAGGGAATCAGCCCCAGCATTTT
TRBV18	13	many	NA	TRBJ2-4	CASSPDWEQAKYF	TGTGCCAGCTCACCAGATTGGGAACAGGCGAAGTACTTC
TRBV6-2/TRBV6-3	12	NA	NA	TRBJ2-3	CASSRREDTQYF	TGTGCCAGCAGCCGGAGAGAAGATACGCAGTATTTT
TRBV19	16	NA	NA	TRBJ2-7	CASSIEGAPIGHEQYF	TGTGCCAGTAGTATAGAAGGGGCACCCATCGGCCACGAGCAGTACTTC
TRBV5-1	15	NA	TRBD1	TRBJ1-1	CASSSPGQGDTEAFF	TGCGCCAGCAGCTCACCGGGACAGGGGGACACTGAAGCTTTCTTT
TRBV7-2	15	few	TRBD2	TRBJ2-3	CASSPRGTSGNTQYF	TGTGCCAGCAGCCCACGGGGGACTAGCGGCAATACGCAGTATTTT
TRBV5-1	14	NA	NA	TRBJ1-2	CASSLETGGRALSF	TGCGCCAGCAGCTTGGAGACTGGAGGTAGGGCCTTATCCTTC
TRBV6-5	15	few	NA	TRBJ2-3	CASSYFDAATDTQYF	TGTGCCAGCAGTTACTTCGACGCTGCCACAGATACGCAGTATTTT
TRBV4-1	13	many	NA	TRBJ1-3	CASSQRFGNTIYF	TGCGCCAGCAGCCAAAGATTTGGAAACACCATATATTTT
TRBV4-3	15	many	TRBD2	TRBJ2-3	CASSQGPAGADTQYF	TGCGCCAGCAGCCAAGGCCCCGCGGGGGCAGATACGCAGTATTTT
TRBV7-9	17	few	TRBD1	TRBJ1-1	CASSSSGTGVTNTEAFF	TGTGCCAGCAGTTCCTCCGGGACAGGGGTGACGAACACTGAAGCTTTCTTT
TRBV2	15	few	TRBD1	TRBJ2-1	CASRGGTGVFFEQFF	TGTGCCAGCAGGGGGGGGACAGGGGTTTTCTTTGAGCAGTTCTTC
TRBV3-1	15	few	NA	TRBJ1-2	CASSHEWSRVNGYTF	TGTGCCAGCAGCCATGAATGGTCGAGGGTAAATGGCTACACCTTC
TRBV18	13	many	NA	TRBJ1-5	CASSPGENQPQHF	TGTGCCAGCAGTCCAGGGGAAAATCAGCCCCAGCATTTT
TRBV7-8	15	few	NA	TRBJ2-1	CASSLPRQAYNEQFF	TGTGCCAGCAGCTTACCCCGACAGGCTTACAATGAGCAGTTCTTC
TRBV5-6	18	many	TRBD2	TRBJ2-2	CASSLVTSGGRGTGELFF	TGTGCCAGCAGCTTGGTGACTAGCGGGGGCCGGGGTACCGGGGAGCTGTTTTTT
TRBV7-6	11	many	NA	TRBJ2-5	CASSTGETQYF	TGTGCCAGCAGCACCGGAGAGACCCAGTACTTC
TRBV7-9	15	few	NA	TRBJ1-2	CASSFSGARLYGYTF	TGTGCCAGCAGCTTCTCAGGGGCGCGTCTCTATGGCTACACCTTC
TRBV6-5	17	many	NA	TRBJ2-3	CASSYQKTATHTDTQYF	TGTGCCAGCAGTTACCAAAAGACAGCAACTCACACAGATACGCAGTATTTT
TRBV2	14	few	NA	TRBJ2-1	CASSVAARHNEQFF	TGTGCCAGCAGTGTTGCGGCTAGACACAATGAGCAGTTCTTC
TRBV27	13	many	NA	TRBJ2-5	CASSVTSTRTQYF	TGTGCCAGCAGCGTGACTAGTACGCGGACCCAGTACTTC
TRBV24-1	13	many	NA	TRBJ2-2	CATAPEVTGELFF	TGTGCCACTGCACCTGAGGTTACCGGGGAGCTGTTTTTT
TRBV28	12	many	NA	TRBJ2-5	CASRAGQETQYF	TGTGCCAGCAGGGCAGGACAAGAGACCCAGTACTTC
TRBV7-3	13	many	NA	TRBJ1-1	CASSTQLSTEAFF	TGTGCCAGCAGCACACAGCTTTCCACTGAAGCTTTCTTT
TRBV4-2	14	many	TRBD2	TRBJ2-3	CASSGGGELDTQYF	TGTGCCAGCAGCGGGGGGGGAGAACTTGATACGCAGTATTTT
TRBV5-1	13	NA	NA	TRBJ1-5	CASAWDSNQPQHF	TGCGCCAGTGCTTGGGATAGCAATCAGCCCCAGCATTTT
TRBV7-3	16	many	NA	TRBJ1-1	CASSLQGLASNTEAFF	TGTGCCAGCAGCTTACAGGGGCTCGCTAGCAACACTGAAGCTTTCTTT
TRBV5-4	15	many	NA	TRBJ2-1	CASSFPMSSYNEQFF	TGTGCCAGCAGCTTTCCCATGAGCTCCTACAATGAGCAGTTCTTC
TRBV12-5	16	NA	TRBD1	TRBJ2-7	CASGSLTGTGLYEQYF	TGTGCTAGTGGTTCCCTCACCGGGACAGGGCTCTACGAGCAGTACTTC
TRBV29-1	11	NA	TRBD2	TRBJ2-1	CSVSSGNEQFF	TGCAGCGTTTCTAGCGGCAATGAGCAGTTCTTC
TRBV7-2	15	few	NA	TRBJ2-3	CASSPLRTSTDTQYF	TGTGCCAGCAGCCCCCTCAGGACTAGCACAGATACGCAGTATTTT
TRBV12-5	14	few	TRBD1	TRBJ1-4	CASGSGTGWEKLFF	TGTGCTAGTGGTTCAGGGACAGGCTGGGAAAAACTGTTTTTT
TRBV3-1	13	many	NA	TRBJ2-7	CASSLLTAYEQYF	TGTGCCAGCAGCCTGTTAACAGCCTACGAGCAGTACTTC
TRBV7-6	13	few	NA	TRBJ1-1	CASSATGNTEAFF	TGTGCCAGCAGCGCAACAGGGAATACTGAAGCTTTCTTT
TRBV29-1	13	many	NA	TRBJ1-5	CSVEVVRNQPQHF	TGCAGCGTTGAAGTAGTTCGCAATCAGCCCCAGCATTTT
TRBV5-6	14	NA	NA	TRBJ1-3	CASRAGPLENTIYF	TGTGCCAGCAGAGCAGGCCCTCTGGAAAACACCATATATTTT
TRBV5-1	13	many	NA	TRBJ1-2	CASSFGQGGGYTF	TGCGCCAGCAGCTTCGGGCAGGGCGGAGGCTACACCTTC
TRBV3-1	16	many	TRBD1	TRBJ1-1	CASSPRDRGRYTEAFF	TGTGCCAGCAGCCCCCGGGACAGGGGGCGCTACACTGAAGCTTTCTTT
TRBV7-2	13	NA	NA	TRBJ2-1	CASSYSSYNEQFF	TGTGCCAGCAGCTATAGCTCCTACAATGAGCAGTTCTTC